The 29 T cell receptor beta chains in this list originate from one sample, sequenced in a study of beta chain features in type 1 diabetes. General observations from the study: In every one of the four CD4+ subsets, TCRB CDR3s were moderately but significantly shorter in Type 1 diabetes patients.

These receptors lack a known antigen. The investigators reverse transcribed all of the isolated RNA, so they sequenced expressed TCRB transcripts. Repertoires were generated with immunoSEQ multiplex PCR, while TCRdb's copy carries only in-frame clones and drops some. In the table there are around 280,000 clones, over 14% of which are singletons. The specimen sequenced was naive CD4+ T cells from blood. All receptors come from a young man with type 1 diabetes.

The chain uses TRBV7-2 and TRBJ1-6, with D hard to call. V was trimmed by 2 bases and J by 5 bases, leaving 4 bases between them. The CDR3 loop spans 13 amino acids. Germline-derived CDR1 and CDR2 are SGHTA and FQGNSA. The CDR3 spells CASSLQNNSPLHF. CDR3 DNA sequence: TGTGCCAGCAGCTTACAGAATAATTCACCCCTCCACTTT.

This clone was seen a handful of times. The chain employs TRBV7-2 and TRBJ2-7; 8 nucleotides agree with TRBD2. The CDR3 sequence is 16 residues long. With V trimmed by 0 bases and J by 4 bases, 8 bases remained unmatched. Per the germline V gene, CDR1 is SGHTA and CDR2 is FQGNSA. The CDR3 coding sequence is TGTGCCAGCAGCTTAGCATCGGGGGGGCCGGGATACGAGCAGTACTTC. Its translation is CASSLASGGPGYEQYF. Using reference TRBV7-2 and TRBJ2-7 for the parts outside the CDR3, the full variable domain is GAGVSQSPSNKVTEKGKDVELRCDPISGHTALYWYRQSLGQGLEFLIYFQGNSAPDKSGLPSDRFSAERTGGSVSTLTIQRTQQEDSAVYLCASSLASGGPGYEQYFGPGTRLTVT.

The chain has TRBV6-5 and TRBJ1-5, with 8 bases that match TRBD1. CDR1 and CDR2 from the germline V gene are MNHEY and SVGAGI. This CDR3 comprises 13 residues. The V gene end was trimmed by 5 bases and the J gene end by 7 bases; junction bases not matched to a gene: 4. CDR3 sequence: CASSDRGRQPQHF. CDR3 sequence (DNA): TGTGCCAGCAGTGACAGGGGACGACAGCCCCAGCATTTT.

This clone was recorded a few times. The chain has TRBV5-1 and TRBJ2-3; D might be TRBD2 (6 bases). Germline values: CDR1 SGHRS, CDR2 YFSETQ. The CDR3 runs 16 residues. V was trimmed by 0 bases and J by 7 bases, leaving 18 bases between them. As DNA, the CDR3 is TGCGCCAGCAGCTTGGTCGACGGGAGAGGAAGAAATACGCAGTATTTT. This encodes CASSLVDGRGRNTQYF.

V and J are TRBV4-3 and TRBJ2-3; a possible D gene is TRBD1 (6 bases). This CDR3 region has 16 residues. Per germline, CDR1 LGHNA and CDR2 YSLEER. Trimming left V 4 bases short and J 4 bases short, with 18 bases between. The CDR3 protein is CASSLYFSQGSDTQYF. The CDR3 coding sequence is TGCGCCAGCAGCCTTTACTTTAGCCAGGGGTCAGATACGCAGTATTTT.

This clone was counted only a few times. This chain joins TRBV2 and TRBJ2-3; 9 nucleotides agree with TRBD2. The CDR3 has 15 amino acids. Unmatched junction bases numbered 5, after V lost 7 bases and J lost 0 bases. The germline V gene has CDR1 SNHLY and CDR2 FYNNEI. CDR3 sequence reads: CASNNAGGSTDTQYF. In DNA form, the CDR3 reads TGTGCCAGCAATAACGCGGGGGGGAGCACAGATACGCAGTATTTT.

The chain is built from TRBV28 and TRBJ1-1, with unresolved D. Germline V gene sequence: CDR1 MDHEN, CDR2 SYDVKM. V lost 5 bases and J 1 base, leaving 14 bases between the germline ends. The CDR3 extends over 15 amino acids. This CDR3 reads CASSEMGAANTEAFF. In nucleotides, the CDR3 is TGTGCCAGCAGTGAAATGGGTGCGGCGAACACTGAAGCTTTCTTT.

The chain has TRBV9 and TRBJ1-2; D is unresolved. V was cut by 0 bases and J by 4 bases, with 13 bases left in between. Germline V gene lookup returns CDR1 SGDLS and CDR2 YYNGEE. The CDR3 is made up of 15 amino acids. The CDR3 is CASSVGTTTPYGYTF. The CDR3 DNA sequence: TGTGCCAGCAGCGTAGGAACAACTACTCCCTATGGCTACACCTTC.

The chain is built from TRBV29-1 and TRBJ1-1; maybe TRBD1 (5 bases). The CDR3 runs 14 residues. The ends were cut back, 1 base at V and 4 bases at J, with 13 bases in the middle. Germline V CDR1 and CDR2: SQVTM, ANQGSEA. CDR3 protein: CSVEGLREATEAFF. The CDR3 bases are TGCAGCGTTGAAGGGCTCAGGGAGGCCACTGAAGCTTTCTTT.

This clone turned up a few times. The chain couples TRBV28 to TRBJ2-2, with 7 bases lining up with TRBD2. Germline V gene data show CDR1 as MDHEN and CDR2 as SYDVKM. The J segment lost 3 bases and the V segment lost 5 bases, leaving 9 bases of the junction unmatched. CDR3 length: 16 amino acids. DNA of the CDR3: TGTGCCAGCAGTCACTGGGGGGGATTGGACACCGGGGAGCTGTTTTTT. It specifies CASSHWGGLDTGELFF.

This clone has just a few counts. CDR3 residues: CAWRPTGVVMGYTF. The CDR3 region has the DNA TGTGCCTGGCGCCCAACGGGAGTCGTCATGGGCTACACCTTC. The V gene is TRBV30, the J gene TRBJ1-2; D call uncertain. CDR1 is GTSNPN, CDR2 SVGIG, per germline (reference sequence). Trimming took off 5 bases at V and 8 bases at J, with 21 bases between the two ends. This CDR3 comprises 14 residues.

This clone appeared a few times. The DNA of the CDR3 is TGTGCCAGCACCCCCGGTCTAGCGGGTCCCCTCGAGCAGTACTTC. It yields the protein CASTPGLAGPLEQYF. V and J are TRBV6-5 and TRBJ2-7; TRBD2 matches at 8 bases. Germline V gene data show CDR1 as MNHEY and CDR2 as SVGAGI. This CDR3 has 15 amino acids. V lost 7 bases and J lost 6; bases outside the gene matches: 14.

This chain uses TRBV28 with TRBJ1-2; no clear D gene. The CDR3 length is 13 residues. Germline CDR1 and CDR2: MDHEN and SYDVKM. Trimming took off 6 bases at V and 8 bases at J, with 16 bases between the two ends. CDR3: CASSLVASGGYTF. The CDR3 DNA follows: TGTGCCAGCAGCCTTGTGGCTTCCGGGGGCTACACCTTC.

The CDR3 nucleotides are TGTGCCAGCAGCTCCCGCCCGTGGAGGAGCACAGATACGCAGTATTTT. It codes for CASSSRPWRSTDTQYF. The V and J genes are TRBV7-2 and TRBJ2-3; TRBD2 is a possible D gene (5 bases). The V end was cut by 4 bases, the J end by 0 bases, with 14 bases between. CDR1 SGHTA and CDR2 FQGNSA come from the germline V gene. The CDR3 runs 16 residues. The variable domain in full, completed from reference TRBV7-2 and TRBJ2-3, reads GAGVSQSPSNKVTEKGKDVELRCDPISGHTALYWYRQSLGQGLEFLIYFQGNSAPDKSGLPSDRFSAERTGGSVSTLTIQRTQQEDSAVYLCASSSRPWRSTDTQYFGPGTRLTVL.

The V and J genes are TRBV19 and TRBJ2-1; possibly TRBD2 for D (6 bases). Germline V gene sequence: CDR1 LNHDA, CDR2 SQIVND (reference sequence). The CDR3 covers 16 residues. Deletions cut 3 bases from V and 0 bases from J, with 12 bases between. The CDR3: CASSINGRSSYNEQFF. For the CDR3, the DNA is TGTGCCAGTAGTATTAATGGGAGGAGCTCCTACAATGAGCAGTTCTTC.

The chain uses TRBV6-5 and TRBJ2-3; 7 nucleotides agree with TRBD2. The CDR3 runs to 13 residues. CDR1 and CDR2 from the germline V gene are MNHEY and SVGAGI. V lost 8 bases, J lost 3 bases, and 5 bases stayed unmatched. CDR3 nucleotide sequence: TGTGCCAGCGGGAGGGCCCCGACAGATACGCAGTATTTT. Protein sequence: CASGRAPTDTQYF.

The CDR3 reads CASSPRQGRVYEQYF. CDR3 nucleotide sequence: TGTGCCAGCTCACCGAGACAGGGAAGAGTCTACGAGCAGTACTTC. The chain recombines TRBV18 with TRBJ2-7, with 7 bases matching TRBD1. The CDR3 totals 15 residues. Trimming removed 3 bases from V and 3 bases from J; junction bases left unmatched: 8. In germline, CDR1 is KGHSH, CDR2 LQKENI.

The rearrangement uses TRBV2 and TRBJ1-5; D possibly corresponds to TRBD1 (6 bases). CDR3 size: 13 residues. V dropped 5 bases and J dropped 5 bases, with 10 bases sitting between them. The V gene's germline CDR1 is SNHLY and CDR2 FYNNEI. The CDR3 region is CASSYRVYQPQHF. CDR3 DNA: TGTGCCAGCAGTTACAGGGTTTATCAGCCCCAGCATTTT.

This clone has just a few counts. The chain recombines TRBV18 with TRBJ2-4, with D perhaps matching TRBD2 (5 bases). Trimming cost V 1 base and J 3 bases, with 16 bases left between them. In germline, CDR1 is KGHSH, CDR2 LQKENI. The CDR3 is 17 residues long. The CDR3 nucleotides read TGTGCCAGCTCACCACTGGAGCGAGGGTTTGTCAAAAACATTCAGTACTTC. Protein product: CASSPLERGFVKNIQYF.

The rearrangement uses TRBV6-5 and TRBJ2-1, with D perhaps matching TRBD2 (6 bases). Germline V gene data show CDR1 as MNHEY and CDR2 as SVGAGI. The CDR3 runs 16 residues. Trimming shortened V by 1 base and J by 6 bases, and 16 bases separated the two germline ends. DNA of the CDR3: TGTGCCAGCAGTTACTGGGTTCGGTCTAGCGTCAATGAGCAGTTCTTC. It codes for CASSYWVRSSVNEQFF.

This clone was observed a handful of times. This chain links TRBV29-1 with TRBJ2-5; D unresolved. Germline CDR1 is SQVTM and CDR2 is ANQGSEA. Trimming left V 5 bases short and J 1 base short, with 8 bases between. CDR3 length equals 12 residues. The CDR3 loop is CSVQNIQETQYF. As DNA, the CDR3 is TGCAGCGTTCAGAATATCCAAGAGACCCAGTACTTC.

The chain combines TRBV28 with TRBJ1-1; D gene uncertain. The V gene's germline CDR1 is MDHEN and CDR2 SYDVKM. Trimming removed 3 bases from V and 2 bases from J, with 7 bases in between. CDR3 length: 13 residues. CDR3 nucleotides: TGTGCCAGCAGTTTCGCACTAAACACTGAAGCTTTCTTT. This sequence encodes CASSFALNTEAFF. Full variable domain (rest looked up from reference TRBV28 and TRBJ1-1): DVKVTQSSRYLVKRTGEKVFLECVQDMDHENMFWYRQDPGLGLRLIYFSYDVKMKEKGDIPEGYSVSREKKERFSLILESASTNQTSMYLCASSFALNTEAFFGQGTRLTVV.

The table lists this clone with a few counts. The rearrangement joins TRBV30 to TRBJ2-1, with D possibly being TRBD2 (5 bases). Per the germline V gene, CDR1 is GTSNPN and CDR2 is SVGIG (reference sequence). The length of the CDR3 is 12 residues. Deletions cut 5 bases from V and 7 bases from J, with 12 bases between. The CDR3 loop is CAWGRVRNEQFF. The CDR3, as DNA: TGTGCCTGGGGGCGGGTCCGGAATGAGCAGTTCTTC.

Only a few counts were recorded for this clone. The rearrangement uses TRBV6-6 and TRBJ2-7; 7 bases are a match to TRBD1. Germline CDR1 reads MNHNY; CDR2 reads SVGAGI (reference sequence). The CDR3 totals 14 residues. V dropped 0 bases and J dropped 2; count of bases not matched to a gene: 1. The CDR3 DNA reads TGTGCCAGCAGTTACTCTGACAGGGCCTACGAGCAGTACTTC. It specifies CASSYSDRAYEQYF.

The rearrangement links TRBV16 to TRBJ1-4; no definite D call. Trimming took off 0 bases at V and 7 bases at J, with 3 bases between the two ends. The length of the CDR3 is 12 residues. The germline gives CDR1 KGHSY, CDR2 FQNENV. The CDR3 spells CASSQSGEKLFF. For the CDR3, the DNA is TGTGCCAGCAGCCAATCCGGTGAAAAACTGTTTTTT.

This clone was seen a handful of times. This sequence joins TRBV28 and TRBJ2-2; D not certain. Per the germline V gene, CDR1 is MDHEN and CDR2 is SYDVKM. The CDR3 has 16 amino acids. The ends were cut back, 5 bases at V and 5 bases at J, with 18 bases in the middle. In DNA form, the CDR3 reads TGTGCCAGCAGTCCCCCCCGCGCGCCACAGACCGGGGAGCTGTTTTTT. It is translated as CASSPPRAPQTGELFF.

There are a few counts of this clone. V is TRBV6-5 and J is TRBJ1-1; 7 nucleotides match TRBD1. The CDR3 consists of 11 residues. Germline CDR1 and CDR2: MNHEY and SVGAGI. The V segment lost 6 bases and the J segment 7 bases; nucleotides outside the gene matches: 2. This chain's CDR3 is CASSRQGEAFF. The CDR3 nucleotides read TGTGCCAGCAGCCGACAGGGTGAAGCTTTCTTT.

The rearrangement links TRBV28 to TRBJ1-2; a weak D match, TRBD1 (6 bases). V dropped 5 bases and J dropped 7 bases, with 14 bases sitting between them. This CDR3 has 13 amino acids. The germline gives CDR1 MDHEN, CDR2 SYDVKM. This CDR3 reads CASSIPQGFGYTF. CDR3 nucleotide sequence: TGTGCCAGCAGTATACCTCAGGGGTTTGGCTACACCTTC.

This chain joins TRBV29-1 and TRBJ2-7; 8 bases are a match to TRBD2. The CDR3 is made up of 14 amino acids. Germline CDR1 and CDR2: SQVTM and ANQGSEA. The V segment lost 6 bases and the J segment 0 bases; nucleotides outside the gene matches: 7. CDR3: CSVRASGGSYEQYF. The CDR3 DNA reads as TGCAGCGTGCGGGCCAGCGGGGGCTCCTACGAGCAGTACTTC.